Sequencing of this T cell receptor (beta chain) was carried out in a study of blood T cell repertoires in COVID-19. Study background: COVID-19 samples, acute and convalescent, were from the United States, Italy and Spain. Sample material is recorded as cDNA or gDNA derived from T cells, B-cell-depleted T cells, or PBMCs.

The CDR3 runs to 13 residues. Unmatched junction bases numbered 5, after V lost 5 bases and J lost 5 bases. Germline CDR1 MNHEY, CDR2 SVGAGI. The age range of participants was about 18 to 90 years, with residence in about two dozen US areas. Original handling: Reference gene primer amplification gave nucleated cell count estimates. Sequencing was performed with immunoSEQ multiplex PCR; in TCRdb, only in-frame clones are kept and a portion is missing. That table supplies the V and J calls and clone size; D and trimming were determined from the DNA. The data contain a few hundred thousand clones, roughly 90% of them singletons.

What was sequenced was PBMCs or T cells enriched from blood (not recorded which). V and J are TRBV6-5 and TRBJ1-2; TRBD1 aligns across 7 bases. The sequence came from a middle-aged woman who had been exposed to COVID-19. The CDR3 loop is CASSLTGAYGYTF. DNA of the CDR3: TGTGCCAGCAGTCTAACAGGGGCGTATGGCTACACCTTC.